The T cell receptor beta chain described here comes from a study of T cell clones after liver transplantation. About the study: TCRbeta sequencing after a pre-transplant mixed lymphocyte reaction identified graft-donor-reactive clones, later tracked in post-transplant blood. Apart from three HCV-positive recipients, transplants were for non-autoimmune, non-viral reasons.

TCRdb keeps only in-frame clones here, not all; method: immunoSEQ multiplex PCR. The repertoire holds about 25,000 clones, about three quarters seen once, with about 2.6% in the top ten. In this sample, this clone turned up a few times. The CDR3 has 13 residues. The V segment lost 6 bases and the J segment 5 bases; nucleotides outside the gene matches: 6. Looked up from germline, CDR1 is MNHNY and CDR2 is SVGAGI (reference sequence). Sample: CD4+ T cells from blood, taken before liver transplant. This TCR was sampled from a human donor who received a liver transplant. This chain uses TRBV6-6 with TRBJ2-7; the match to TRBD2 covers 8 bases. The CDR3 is CASRGLEWDEQYF. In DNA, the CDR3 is TGTGCCAGCAGGGGACTAGAATGGGACGAGCAGTACTTC.